What follows is one T cell receptor beta chain and its context. The antigen is undetermined. This record comes from a study of T cell clonotyping in hematopoietic cell transplantation. This table comes from immunoSEQ multiplex PCR, and its TCRdb copy is limited to in-frame clones, with some not included. The sample lists nearly 70,000 clones; about 94% were seen once. The germline gives CDR1 MNHNS, CDR2 SASEGT. Trimming removed 3 bases at V and 7 bases at J, with 12 bases between. The CDR3 extends over 13 amino acids. Findings and limits, study-wide: At the given depth, recipient repertoires were over 95% de novo clonotypes. Recipient TCR diversity dropped after transplant; expanded clonotypes rose from day 30 to 180.

The V gene is TRBV6-1, the J gene TRBJ2-5; possible D gene TRBD2, 5 bases. The sequence derives from a man between 50 and 59 years old in good health. Some clones in this sample may be carry-over from other donors' samples. What was sequenced was peripheral blood mononuclear cells. The CDR3: CASSETRGGTQYF. The CDR3 bases are TGTGCCAGCAGTGAGACACGCGGAGGGACCCAGTACTTC.